Below, 22 T cell receptor beta chains from the same sample are listed, as sequenced in a study of spatial heterogeneity in lung cancer. The time point is: sample taken at primary tumor resection. TCRdb redid the calling of the 5' RACE reads with MiXCR, one entry per CDR3 protein. The sample contains tens of thousands of distinct CDR3 sequences, approximately 12% of which appear only once. The material was PBMCs, obtained at surgery. The receptors here all came from a male donor with early-stage non-small cell lung cancer.

The chain has TRBV28 and TRBJ2-3; 16 bases map to TRBD2. This CDR3 has 18 amino acids. Germline CDR1 is MDHEN and CDR2 is SYDVKM. The V gene end was trimmed by 2 bases and the J gene end by 3 bases; junction bases not matched to a gene: 5. This chain's CDR3 is CASSLAGTSGGATDTQYF. The CDR3 DNA sequence: TGTGCCAGCAGTTTAGCAGGGACTAGCGGGGGGGCAACAGATACGCAGTATTTT.

This clonotype has more than one count but fewer than ten. The rearrangement uses TRBV7-9 and TRBJ1-5; D remains unclear. Trimming took 2 bases from V and 12 from J, leaving 14 bases between them. This CDR3 has 13 amino acids. Looked up from germline, CDR1 is SEHNR and CDR2 is FQNEAQ (reference sequence). The CDR3 DNA follows: TGTGCCAGCAGCTTACCAGGCAATCAGTACCAGCATTTT. Its translation: CASSLPGNQYQHF.

The chain joins TRBV18 to TRBJ1-2; no clear D. The CDR3 runs to 14 residues. V was shortened by 6 bases and J by 4 bases, with 15 bases between the two germline ends. Germline V CDR1 and CDR2: KGHSH, LQKENI. This chain's CDR3 is CASSSSGAGYGYTF. The CDR3 DNA reads TGTGCCAGCTCCTCTAGCGGCGCCGGCTATGGCTACACCTTC.

The chain carries TRBV6-1 and TRBJ1-4; D is unresolved. Germline CDR1 MNHNS, CDR2 SASEGT. The CDR3 consists of 15 residues. Trimming removed 5 bases from V and 0 bases from J, with 10 bases in between. The CDR3 sequence is CASSPVRATNEKLFF. The CDR3 DNA reads TGTGCCAGCAGTCCTGTAAGAGCAACTAATGAAAAACTGTTTTTT.

The chain links TRBV12-3 or TRBV12-4 to TRBJ1-1; perhaps TRBD1 as D (5 bases). The CDR3 is 14 amino acids. Trimming shortened V by 3 bases and J by 2 bases, and 10 bases separated the two germline ends. In DNA, the CDR3 is TGTGCCAGCAGTTTTTCAGGGTCTAACACTGAAGCTTTCTTT. It encodes CASSFSGSNTEAFF.

The J gene is TRBJ1-1, the V gene TRBV20-1; 8 bases are shared with TRBD1. V lost 6 bases and J lost 0; bases outside the gene matches: 3. Germline V lookup: CDR1 DFQATT, CDR2 SNEGSKA (reference sequence). The CDR3 is 13 residues long. The CDR3 protein is CSARTGMNTEAFF. The CDR3 DNA sequence: TGCAGTGCGAGGACAGGGATGAACACTGAAGCTTTCTTT.

This CDR3 is CASRVDWPAEQFF. In nucleotides, the CDR3 is TGTGCCAGCAGGGTGGACTGGCCCGCCGAGCAGTTCTTC. The genes are TRBV12-3 or TRBV12-4 and TRBJ2-1; TRBD2 is a possible D gene (5 bases). The CDR3 runs to 13 residues. Trimming pared 6 bases from V and 10 bases from J, leaving 16 bases between.

The rearrangement joins TRBV5-1 to TRBJ2-3; D is unclear. Trimming removed 4 bases from V and 7 bases from J, with 13 bases in between. CDR1 and CDR2 from the germline V gene are SGHRS and YFSETQ. This CDR3 contains 13 residues. CDR3 sequence reads: CASSKDSANTQYF. The CDR3 bases are TGCGCCAGCAGCAAAGACTCGGCGAATACGCAGTATTTT.

This clonotype was found many times. V usage is TRBV7-2 and J usage is TRBJ1-2, with 7 bases that match TRBD1. Germline values: CDR1 SGHTA, CDR2 FQGNSA. The CDR3 is made up of 14 amino acids. J was trimmed by 4 bases and V by 6 bases; bases with no gene match: 8. CDR3 sequence reads: CASRDDRESYGYTF. The CDR3 coding sequence is TGTGCCAGCAGGGATGACAGGGAAAGCTATGGCTACACCTTC.

This clonotype was detected ten times or more. CDR3 nucleotide sequence: TGCAGTGCTAGACTAGCGGGCCCCCAAGAGACCCAGTACTTC. It translates to CSARLAGPQETQYF. The genes are TRBV20-1 and TRBJ2-5, with TRBD2 matching over 8 bases. The CDR3 is made up of 14 amino acids. J gave up 1 base and V 2 bases, and 3 bases lay outside the gene matches. CDR1 is DFQATT and CDR2 is SNEGSKA in the germline V gene (reference sequence).

This clonotype was recorded a few times. The V gene is TRBV29-1, the J gene TRBJ2-3; tentatively, D is TRBD1 (5 bases). CDR1 is SQVTM, CDR2 ANQGSEA, per germline. Trimming stripped 4 bases from V and 2 bases from J, with 19 bases between. The CDR3 runs 16 residues. In DNA form, the CDR3 reads TGCAGCGTTGTTGGGGCCTATGGAGCCAACACAGATACGCAGTATTTT. Protein product: CSVVGAYGANTDTQYF.

This clonotype occurred many times. The chain links TRBV4-1 to TRBJ2-7; TRBD1 aligns across 9 bases. CDR1 and CDR2 (germline): MGHRA, YSYEKL. The CDR3 is 15 amino acids. J gave up 5 bases and V 5 bases, and 10 bases lay outside the gene matches. This chain's CDR3 is CASSAPGTGYNEQYF. CDR3 in DNA: TGCGCCAGCAGCGCACCCGGGACAGGGTACAACGAGCAGTACTTC.

A few counts support this clonotype. The rearrangement joins TRBV7-9 to TRBJ2-7; 7 nucleotides line up with TRBD1. The germline V gene encodes CDR1 SEHNR and CDR2 FQNEAQ (reference sequence). The CDR3 totals 14 residues. Unmatched junction bases numbered 7, after V lost 5 bases and J lost 3 bases. The CDR3 DNA is TGTGCCAGCAGCCCCTTGGACAGGTTCTACGAGCAGTACTTC. The encoded protein is CASSPLDRFYEQYF. The complete variable domain, with remaining parts taken from reference TRBV7-9 and TRBJ2-7, reads DTGVSQNPRHKITKRGQNVTFRCDPISEHNRLYWYRQTLGQGPEFLTYFQNEAQLEKSRLLSDRFSAERPKGSFSTLEIQRTEQGDSAMYLCASSPLDRFYEQYFGPGTRLTVT.

This clonotype came up many times. The rearrangement joins TRBV6-2 or TRBV6-3 to TRBJ2-2; no definite D call. CDR1 and CDR2 from the germline V gene are MNHEY and SVGEGT. CDR3 length: 15 residues. The V end lost 5 bases, the J end lost 3 bases, and 13 bases lay between the germline ends. CDR3 DNA sequence: TGTGCCAGCAGTGCACTACCCGCGGACACCGGGGAGCTGTTTTTT. Translated: CASSALPADTGELFF.

This clonotype was recorded a few times. The rearrangement uses TRBV23-1 and TRBJ2-1, with D possibly being TRBD2 (7 bases). TRBV23-1 is given ORF status, its function remaining uncertain. V was shortened by 4 bases and J by 5 bases, with 12 bases between the two germline ends. This CDR3 region has 14 residues. For the CDR3, the DNA is TGCGCCAGCAGTCTAGTGGGGGGGCACAATGAGCAGTTCTTC. It encodes CASSLVGGHNEQFF.

With respect to this clonotype: At one boundary the junction diverges from the germline segment, which might be a read error. The chain has TRBV3-1 and TRBJ2-7; 7 bases are a match to TRBD1. The CDR3 extends over 13 amino acids. In germline, CDR1 is LGHDT, CDR2 YNNKEL (reference sequence). The CDR3 nucleotides read TGTGCCAGCAACCAAGGGGGCCGGTACGAGCAGTACTTC. Its protein is CASNQGGRYEQYF.

This clonotype was counted only a few times. The rearrangement uses TRBV6-6 and TRBJ1-2, with D uncertain. The V gene's germline CDR1 is MNHNY and CDR2 SVGAGI (reference sequence). V dropped 2 bases and J dropped 3 bases, with 1 base sitting between them. The CDR3 is 11 residues long. The CDR3 DNA follows: TGTGCCAGCAGTTACGACTATGGCTACACCTTC. Its translation is CASSYDYGYTF.

This clonotype was seen ten or more times. V usage is TRBV6-5 and J usage is TRBJ1-6; 11 positions match TRBD1. V was clipped by 6 bases and J by 9 bases; unmatched bases: 7. The CDR3 has 15 residues. CDR1 and CDR2 from the germline V gene are MNHEY and SVGAGI. The CDR3, as DNA: TGTGCCAGCAGATTAACCGGGACAGGGGGTTCACCCCTCCACTTT. It translates to CASRLTGTGGSPLHF.

The V and J genes are TRBV7-9 and TRBJ2-1; no clear D. The CDR3 covers 15 residues. Germline lookup yields CDR1 SEHNR and CDR2 FQNEAQ (reference sequence). Deletions cut 3 bases from V and 0 bases from J, with 9 bases between. The CDR3 spells CASSLFAGSYNEQFF. CDR3 DNA sequence: TGTGCCAGCAGCTTGTTCGCTGGCTCCTACAATGAGCAGTTCTTC. Full variable domain (remainder filled in from reference TRBV7-9 and TRBJ2-1): DTGVSQNPRHKITKRGQNVTFRCDPISEHNRLYWYRQTLGQGPEFLTYFQNEAQLEKSRLLSDRFSAERPKGSFSTLEIQRTEQGDSAMYLCASSLFAGSYNEQFFGPGTRLTVL.

The chain has TRBV7-2 and TRBJ2-3, with 11 positions matching TRBD2. The CDR3 totals 16 residues. The ends lost 1 base at V and 4 bases at J; junction bases unmatched: 4. Germline assignment: CDR1 SGHTA and CDR2 FQGNSA. CDR3 sequence reads: CASSLVAGGPSDTQYF. CDR3 nucleotides: TGTGCCAGCAGCTTAGTAGCGGGGGGGCCCTCAGATACGCAGTATTTT.

Only a few counts were recorded for this clonotype. V is TRBV25-1 and J is TRBJ1-1; D is uncertain. V shed 0 bases and J shed 6 bases, with 5 bases lying between them. Germline V gene lookup returns CDR1 MGHDK and CDR2 SYGVNS. The CDR3 runs to 12 residues. CDR3: CASSEYGPEAFF. The CDR3 DNA sequence: TGTGCCAGCAGTGAATATGGGCCTGAAGCTTTCTTT. Full variable domain (remainder filled in from reference TRBV25-1 and TRBJ1-1): EADIYQTPRYLVIGTGKKITLECSQTMGHDKMYWYQQDPGMELHLIHYSYGVNSTEKGDLSSESTVSRIRTEHFPLTLESARPSHTSQYLCASSEYGPEAFFGQGTRLTVV.

This clonotype turned up a few times. J is TRBJ2-5 and V is TRBV5-4; no clear D. In germline, CDR1 is SGHNT, CDR2 YYREEE (reference sequence). The V end lost 4 bases, the J end lost 1 base, and 11 bases lay between the germline ends. There are 14 residues in the CDR3. The CDR3 loop reads CASSGSRSQETQYF. For the CDR3, the DNA is TGTGCCAGCAGCGGAAGTCGGTCCCAAGAGACCCAGTACTTC.